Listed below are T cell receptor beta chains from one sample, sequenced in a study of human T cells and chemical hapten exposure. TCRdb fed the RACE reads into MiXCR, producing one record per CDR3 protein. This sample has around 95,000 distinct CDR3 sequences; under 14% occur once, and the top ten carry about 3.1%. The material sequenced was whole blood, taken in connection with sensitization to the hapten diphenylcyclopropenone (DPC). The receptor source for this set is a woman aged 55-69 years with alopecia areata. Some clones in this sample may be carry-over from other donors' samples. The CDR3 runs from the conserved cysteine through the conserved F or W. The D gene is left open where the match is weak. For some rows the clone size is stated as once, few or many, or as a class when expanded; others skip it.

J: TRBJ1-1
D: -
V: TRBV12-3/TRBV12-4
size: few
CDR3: CASSIVFTEAFF
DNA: TGTGCCAGCAGTATTGTGTTCACTGAAGCTTTCTTT

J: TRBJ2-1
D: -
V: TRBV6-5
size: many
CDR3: CASSHQGSEQFF
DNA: TGTGCCAGCAGTCACCAGGGGAGTGAGCAGTTCTTC

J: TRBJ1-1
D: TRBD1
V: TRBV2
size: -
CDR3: CASRDRGWYDTEAFF
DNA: TGTGCCAGCCGAGACAGGGGATGGTACGACACTGAAGCTTTCTTT

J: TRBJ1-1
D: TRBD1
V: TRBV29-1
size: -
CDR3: CSVPLGRGTGWTEAFF
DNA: TGCAGCGTCCCACTAGGCCGCGGGACAGGGTGGACTGAAGCCTTCTTT

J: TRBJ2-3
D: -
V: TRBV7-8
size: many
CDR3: CASSFTQGTDTQYF
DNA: TGTGCCAGCAGCTTCACTCAGGGGACAGATACGCAGTATTTT

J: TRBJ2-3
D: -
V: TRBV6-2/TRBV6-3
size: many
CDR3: CASSPMPGGFVTQYF
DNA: TGTGCCAGCAGCCCCATGCCCGGGGGTTTCGTTACGCAGTATTTT

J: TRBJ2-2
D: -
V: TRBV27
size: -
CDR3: CASRGSLIPGKLFF
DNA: TGTGCCAGCCGGGGGTCCCTTATCCCCGGGAAGCTGTTTTTT

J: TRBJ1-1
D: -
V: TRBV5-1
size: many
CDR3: CASSLGTGNTEAFF
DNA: TGCGCCAGCAGCTTAGGTACAGGAAACACTGAAGCTTTCTTT

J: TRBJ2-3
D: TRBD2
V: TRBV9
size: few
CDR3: CASSVIAGFADTQYF
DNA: TGTGCCAGCAGCGTTATAGCGGGGTTCGCAGATACGCAGTATTTT

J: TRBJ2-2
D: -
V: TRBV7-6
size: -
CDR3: CASSLQPGQNTGELFF
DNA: TGTGCCAGCAGCTTACAGCCGGGACAGAACACCGGGGAGCTGTTTTTT

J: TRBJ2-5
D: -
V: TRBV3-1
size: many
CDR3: CASSQQFTQETQYF
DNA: TGTGCCAGCAGCCAACAATTTACCCAAGAGACCCAGTACTTC

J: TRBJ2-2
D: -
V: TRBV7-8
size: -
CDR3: CASSSRGGTRLNTGELFF
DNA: TGTGCCAGCAGCTCCAGGGGCGGGACCAGATTGAACACCGGGGAGCTGTTTTTT

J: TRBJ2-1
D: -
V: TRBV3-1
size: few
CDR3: CASSLGDARVYEQFF
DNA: TGTGCCAGCAGTCTGGGGGACGCGCGAGTCTATGAGCAGTTCTTC

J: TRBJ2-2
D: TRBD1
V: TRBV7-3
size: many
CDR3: CASSRDRHHTGELFF
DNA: TGTGCCAGCAGCCGGGACAGGCATCACACCGGGGAGCTGTTTTTT

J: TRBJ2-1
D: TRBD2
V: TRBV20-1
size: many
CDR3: CSARSGGPYNEQFF
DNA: TGCAGTGCTAGAAGCGGGGGACCCTACAATGAGCAGTTCTTC

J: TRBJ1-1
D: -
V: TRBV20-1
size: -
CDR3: CSASRGEAFF
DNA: TGCAGTGCTAGTCGGGGGGAAGCTTTCTTT

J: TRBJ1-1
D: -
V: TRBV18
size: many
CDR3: CASSPRDTEAFF
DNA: TGTGCCAGCTCACCACGGGACACTGAAGCTTTCTTT

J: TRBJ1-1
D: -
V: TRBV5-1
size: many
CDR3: CASSRANAEAFF
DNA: TGCGCCAGCTCAAGGGCTAACGCTGAAGCTTTCTTT

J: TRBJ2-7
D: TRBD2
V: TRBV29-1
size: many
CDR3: CSVPASSGSYEQYF
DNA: TGCAGCGTGCCCGCCTCTAGCGGGAGTTACGAGCAGTACTTC

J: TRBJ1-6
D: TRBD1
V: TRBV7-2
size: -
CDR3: CASSLTGGPSPLHF
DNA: TGTGCCAGCAGCCTCACAGGGGGACCTTCACCCCTCCACTTT

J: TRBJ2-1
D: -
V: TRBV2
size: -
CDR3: CASSVTGPTEQFF
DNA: TGTGCCAGCAGTGTGACAGGCCCTACTGAGCAGTTCTTC

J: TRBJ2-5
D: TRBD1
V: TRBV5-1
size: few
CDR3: CASSKEPQGATETQYF
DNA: TGCGCCAGCAGCAAGGAGCCACAGGGGGCGACGGAGACCCAGTACTTC

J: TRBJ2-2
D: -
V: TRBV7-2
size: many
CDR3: CASSLDIGELFF
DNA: TGTGCCAGCAGCTTAGATATCGGGGAGCTGTTTTTT

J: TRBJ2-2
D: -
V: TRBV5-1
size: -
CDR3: CASNPRGNTGELFF
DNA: TGCGCCAGCAACCCGAGGGGTAACACCGGGGAGCTGTTTTTT

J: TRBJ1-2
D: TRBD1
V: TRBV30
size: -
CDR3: CAWTPRQGGGYTF
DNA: TGTGCCTGGACCCCGAGACAGGGAGGGGGCTACACCTTC

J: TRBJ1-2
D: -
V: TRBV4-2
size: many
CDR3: CASSQGNGLGYTF
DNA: TGTGCCAGCAGCCAAGGCAACGGGTTAGGCTACACCTTC

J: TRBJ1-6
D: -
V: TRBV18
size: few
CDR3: CASSPRIPDSYNSPLHF
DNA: TGTGCCAGCTCACCACGAATACCCGACTCCTATAATTCACCCCTCCACTTT

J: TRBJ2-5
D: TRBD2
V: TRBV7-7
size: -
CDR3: CASSLGGASGETQYF
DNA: TGTGCTAGCAGCTTAGGGGGGGCTAGCGGGGAGACCCAGTACTTC

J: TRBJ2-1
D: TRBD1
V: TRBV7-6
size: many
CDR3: CASSLGQVNFNEQFF
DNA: TGTGCCAGCAGCCTTGGACAGGTGAACTTCAATGAGCAGTTCTTC

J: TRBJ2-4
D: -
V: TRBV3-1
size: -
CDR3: CASSQDGGGLAKNIQYF
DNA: TGTGCCAGCAGCCAAGATGGGGGCGGTTTAGCCAAAAACATTCAGTACTTC

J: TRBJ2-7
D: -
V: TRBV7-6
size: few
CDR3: CASSLNLDRPYEQYF
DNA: TGTGCCAGCAGCCTAAACCTCGACAGACCCTACGAGCAGTACTTC